This TCR beta chain was found in a study of CD8 T cells in Susac syndrome. The RNA input was about 0.45 to 1 ug, and it was reverse transcribed with random hexamers. The amplification used immunoSEQ multiplex PCR on TCR beta CDR3; it spanned 54 Vbeta and 13 Jbeta. TCRdb processed the immunoSEQ multiplex PCR reads anew with MiXCR; each CDR3 protein has one entry. The sample has 150,000 to 200,000 distinct CDR3 sequences, roughly 94% seen once. This CDR3 is 11 amino acids long. V shed 4 bases and J shed 3 bases, with 6 bases lying between them. In germline, CDR1 is DFQATT, CDR2 SNEGSKA (reference sequence).

The rearrangement links TRBV20-1 to TRBJ2-5; D may be TRBD1 (5 bases). Sequencing used CD4+ T cells from PBMCs. This clonotype originated in a human donor with multiple sclerosis. CDR3 coding DNA: TGCAGTGCTACCAGGGAAGAGACCCAGTACTTC. Translation gives CSATREETQYF.